Below are 2 T cell receptor beta chains sequenced from a single sample in a study of T cell clonality in common variable immunodeficiency. The assay was immunoSEQ multiplex PCR, and TCRdb's table has in-frame clones only and misses some. The repertoire yields about 74,000 clones, none seen only once; the top ten contain around 0.87%. The sequenced material came from peripheral blood mononuclear cells. These receptors came from a person aged 18 to 75 in good health.

The table lists this clone with many counts. The read gets to within 3 residues of the CDR3 end, and the germline J gene fills in the rest. V usage is TRBV20-1 and J usage is TRBJ2-6; the match to TRBD1 covers 9 bases. CDR3 size: 17 residues. Germline values: CDR1 DFQATT, CDR2 SNEGSKA (reference sequence). After removal of 5 bases from V and 0 bases from J, the junction contained 8 bases not matched to a gene. The CDR3 here is CSARGTGLSSGANVLTF. CDR3 DNA, as far as it was read: TGCAGTGCTCGTGGGACAGGGTTAAGCTCTGGGGCCAACGTC.

The table lists this clone with many counts. The CDR3 end lies 3 residues beyond the end of the read and is filled in from the germline J gene. The genes are TRBV11-3 and TRBJ1-4; D remains unclear. This CDR3 has 15 residues. Germline V gene lookup returns CDR1 SGHNT and CDR2 YENEEA. The CDR3 sequence is CASRSYLVEDEKLFF. The DNA read from the CDR3 is TGTGCAAGTCGCTCCTACCTAGTGGAGGATGAAAAA.